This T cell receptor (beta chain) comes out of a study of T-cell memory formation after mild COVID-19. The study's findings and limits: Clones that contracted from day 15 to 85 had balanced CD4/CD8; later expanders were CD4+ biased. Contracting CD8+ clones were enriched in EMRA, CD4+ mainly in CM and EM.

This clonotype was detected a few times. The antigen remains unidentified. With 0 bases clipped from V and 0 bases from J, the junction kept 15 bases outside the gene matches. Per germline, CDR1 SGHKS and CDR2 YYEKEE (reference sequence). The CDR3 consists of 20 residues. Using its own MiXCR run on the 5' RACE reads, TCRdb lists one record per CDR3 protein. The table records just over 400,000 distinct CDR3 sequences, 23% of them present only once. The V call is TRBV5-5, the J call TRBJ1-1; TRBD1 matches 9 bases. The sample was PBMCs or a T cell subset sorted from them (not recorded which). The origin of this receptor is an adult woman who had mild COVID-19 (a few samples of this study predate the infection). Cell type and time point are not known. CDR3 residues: CASSLGGTGPLARMNTEAFF. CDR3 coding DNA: TGTGCCAGCAGCTTGGGAGGGACAGGGCCCTTGGCGCGGATGAACACTGAAGCTTTCTTT.